The 8 T cell receptor beta chains reported below all come from one sample, sequenced in a study of cytomegalovirus exposure and HLA in healthy donors. The PCR made use of 60 Vbeta and 13 Jbeta primers. The table came from immunoSEQ multiplex PCR; TCRdb's copy has only in-frame clones and leaves some out. Listed are some 200,000 clones; around 0.74% falls within the top ten. Sequencing was done on a sample of PBMCs. The receptors were sampled from a boy aged 5 to 17 in good health and CMV-seronegative.

The CDR3 spells CASSVNGGIYNEQFF. In nucleotides, the CDR3 is TGTGCCAGCAGCGTTAACGGGGGGATATACAATGAGCAGTTCTTC. The chain joins TRBV9 to TRBJ2-1; 7 bases fit TRBD2. J lost 4 bases, V lost 2 bases, and 6 bases had no gene match. There are 15 residues in the CDR3. CDR1 and CDR2 from the germline V gene are SGDLS and YYNGEE.

This chain uses TRBV6-1 with TRBJ2-7, with D tentatively TRBD1 (5 bases). Deletions cut 8 bases from V and 0 bases from J, with 11 bases between. This CDR3 contains 13 residues. The germline CDR1 and CDR2 sequences are MNHNS and SASEGT. The CDR3 coding sequence is TGTGCCAGCGGGTTGACAGCCTCCTACGAGCAGTACTTC. This gives the protein CASGLTASYEQYF.

The chain uses TRBV13 and TRBJ1-3; possible D gene TRBD1, 6 bases. Trimming took 5 bases from V and 0 from J, leaving 20 bases between them. Germline V gives CDR1 PRHDT, CDR2 FYEKMQ (reference sequence). CDR3 size: 18 residues. The CDR3 sequence is CASSIRRRGGVSGNTIYF. CDR3 sequence (DNA): TGTGCCAGCAGCATTAGACGGAGGGGGGGGGTCTCTGGAAACACCATATATTTT. Together with reference TRBV13 and TRBJ1-3, the CDR3 gives the full variable domain: AAGVIQSPRHLIKEKRETATLKCYPIPRHDTVYWYQQGPGQDPQFLISFYEKMQSDKGSIPDRFSAQQFSDYHSELNMSSLELGDSALYFCASSIRRRGGVSGNTIYFGEGSWLTVV.

The chain is built from TRBV2 and TRBJ2-5, with no clear D. The CDR3 loop spans 13 amino acids. Germline loops: CDR1 SNHLY, CDR2 FYNNEI. Trimming left V 5 bases short and J 2 bases short, with 9 bases between. In DNA form, the CDR3 reads TGTGCCAGCAGTTTGACACGGCAAGAGACCCAGTACTTC. Encoded protein: CASSLTRQETQYF.

This chain connects TRBV9 to TRBJ2-5; D is possibly TRBD2 (7 bases). Germline loops: CDR1 SGDLS, CDR2 YYNGEE. The CDR3 runs to 14 residues. V gave up 0 bases and J gave up 4 bases, with 10 bases separating them. This chain's CDR3 is CASSVAGGPETQYF. Written as DNA, the CDR3 is TGTGCCAGCAGCGTAGCCGGGGGGCCAGAGACCCAGTACTTC.

The genes are TRBV9 and TRBJ2-1; 8 bases align to TRBD2. The J segment lost 10 bases and the V segment lost 2 bases, leaving 2 bases of the junction unmatched. The CDR3 totals 12 residues. Germline values: CDR1 SGDLS, CDR2 YYNGEE. The CDR3 region is CASSVLAGEQFF. The DNA for the CDR3 is TGTGCCAGCAGCGTGCTAGCGGGCGAGCAGTTCTTC.

The rearrangement links TRBV7-7 to TRBJ2-5; tentatively, D is TRBD1 (6 bases). The CDR3 runs 15 residues. Trimming removed 3 bases from V and 2 bases from J, with 13 bases in between. From germline, CDR1 is SSHAT and CDR2 FNYEAQ (reference sequence). Here the CDR3 DNA reads TGTGCCAGCAGCTTTGGAGGACAGCCACAAGAGACCCAGTACTTC. The encoded protein is CASSFGGQPQETQYF.

The rearrangement joins TRBV2 to TRBJ2-1, with D perhaps TRBD2 (6 bases). Trimming took 7 bases from V and 5 from J, leaving 12 bases between them. The V gene's germline CDR1 is SNHLY and CDR2 FYNNEI. The CDR3 runs 13 residues. CDR3 sequence: CASNGGLNNEQFF. The CDR3 DNA reads as TGTGCCAGCAACGGGGGACTCAACAATGAGCAGTTCTTC.